The 11 T cell receptor beta chains given below trace back to one sample, sequenced in a study of PD-L1 blockade in urothelial cancer. TCRdb's copy holds only in-frame clones and misses some; the assay was immunoSEQ multiplex PCR. The table includes approximately 110,000 clones, approximately 90% detected once. Time point noted: peripheral blood 6 weeks after treatment start. Sequenced here: PBMCs, sampled around atezolizumab (anti-PD-L1) treatment. Every receptor here comes from a man between 60 and 75 years old with urothelial cancer.

This clone occurred once. This chain connects TRBV15 to TRBJ2-7; 7 bases fit TRBD1. V lost 1 base to trimming and J lost 4 bases; unmatched junction nucleotides: 1. This CDR3 spans 13 amino acids. The germline CDR1 and CDR2 sequences are LNHNV and YYDKDF (reference sequence). DNA for the CDR3: TGTGCCACCAGCAGAGGGGGACAGTACGAGCAGTACTTC. Its translation: CATSRGGQYEQYF. The full variable domain, its missing parts supplied by reference TRBV15 and TRBJ2-7, is DAMVIQNPRYQVTQFGKPVTLSCSQTLNHNVMYWYQQKSSQAPKLLFHYYDKDFNNEADTPDNFQSRRPNTSFCFLDIRSPGLGDTAMYLCATSRGGQYEQYFGPGTRLTVT.

This rearrangement joins TRBV19 to TRBJ1-2, with TRBD1 matching 7 bases. Germline assignment: CDR1 LNHDA and CDR2 SQIVND (reference sequence). The CDR3 spans 15 residues. Germline trimming cut 7 bases from V and 8 bases from J; bases unmatched to any gene: 16. The CDR3 sequence: CASNTHRQGSGGYTF. CDR3 DNA sequence: TGTGCCAGTAATACACACCGACAGGGATCAGGAGGCTACACCTTC. Full variable domain (rest looked up from reference TRBV19 and TRBJ1-2): DGGITQSPKYLFRKEGQNVTLSCEQNLNHDAMYWYRQDPGQGLRLIYYSQIVNDFQKGDIAEGYSVSREKKESFPLTVTSAQKNPTAFYLCASNTHRQGSGGYTFGSGTRLTVV.

The gene calls are TRBV28 and TRBJ2-5; possibly TRBD1 for D (7 bases). The CDR3 has 13 amino acids. V shed 6 bases and J shed 5 bases, with 13 bases lying between them. The germline CDR1 and CDR2 sequences are MDHEN and SYDVKM. The CDR3: CASSDREAETQYF. DNA of the CDR3: TGTGCCAGCAGCGACAGGGAGGCGGAGACCCAGTACTTC.

The V and J genes are TRBV2 and TRBJ2-4, with D perhaps TRBD2 (5 bases). With 11 bases removed from V and 6 bases from J, the gap between germline ends came to 17 bases. This CDR3 spans 13 amino acids. Looked up from germline, CDR1 is SNHLY and CDR2 is FYNNEI. CDR3 in amino acids: CAEGSSLGNIQYF. In DNA form, the CDR3 reads TGTGCCGAGGGATCGTCTCTAGGAAACATTCAGTACTTC.

The genes are TRBV5-1 and TRBJ1-6; 7 bases are shared with TRBD1. J lost 10 bases, V lost 4 bases, and 11 bases had no gene match. CDR3 size: 15 residues. The germline V gene has CDR1 SGHRS and CDR2 YFSETQ. CDR3 bases: TGCGCCAGCAGCCCGGAAGGCAGGGGGAACTCACCCCTCCACTTT. Amino acid sequence: CASSPEGRGNSPLHF. Together with reference TRBV5-1 and TRBJ1-6, the CDR3 gives the full variable domain: KAGVTQTPRYLIKTRGQQVTLSCSPISGHRSVSWYQQTPGQGLQFLFEYFSETQRNKGNFPGRFSGRQFSNSRSEMNVSTLELGDSALYLCASSPEGRGNSPLHFGNGTRLTVT.

The chain employs TRBV5-1 and TRBJ2-1, with 13 bases that match TRBD2. V lost 4 bases and J lost 2; bases outside the gene matches: 6. This CDR3 contains 17 residues. Germline values: CDR1 SGHRS, CDR2 YFSETQ. The CDR3 region has the DNA TGCGCCAGCAGCCCTGGACTAGCGGGAGCCCCCTACAATGAGCAGTTCTTC. It yields the protein CASSPGLAGAPYNEQFF.

The CDR3 bases are TGTGCCAGCAGCCCCTTGACAGGCAATGAGCAGTTCTTC. Translating it yields CASSPLTGNEQFF. The chain recombines TRBV14 with TRBJ2-1; possible D gene TRBD1, 6 bases. The CDR3 totals 13 residues. Trimming shortened V by 4 bases and J by 6 bases, and 10 bases separated the two germline ends. CDR1 and CDR2 from the germline V gene are SGHDN and FVKESK.

The DNA of the CDR3 is TGTGCCAGCAGGATCTCAGTTGGCTCTGGGGCCAACGTCCTGACTTTC. Encoded protein: CASRISVGSGANVLTF. The chain joins TRBV4-2 to TRBJ2-6; no clear D gene. V shed 6 bases and J shed 0 bases, with 12 bases lying between them. The CDR3 spans 16 residues. The germline V gene encodes CDR1 LGHNA and CDR2 YNFKEQ.

V gene TRBV7-2 combines with J gene TRBJ1-1, with 8 positions matching TRBD1. V dropped 3 bases and J dropped 5; count of bases not matched to a gene: 5. Germline V lookup: CDR1 SGHTA, CDR2 FQGNSA. This CDR3 spans 14 amino acids. The CDR3 loop is CASSFQGAETEAFF. The CDR3 region has the DNA TGTGCCAGCAGCTTCCAGGGGGCAGAGACTGAAGCTTTCTTT. Drawing the rest from reference TRBV7-2 and TRBJ1-1, the complete variable domain is GAGVSQSPSNKVTEKGKDVELRCDPISGHTALYWYRQSLGQGLEFLIYFQGNSAPDKSGLPSDRFSAERTGGSVSTLTIQRTQQEDSAVYLCASSFQGAETEAFFGQGTRLTVV.

V is TRBV27 and J is TRBJ2-1, with a tentative D call TRBD2 (6 bases). Germline lookup yields CDR1 MNHEY and CDR2 SMNVEV (reference sequence). Deletions cut 6 bases from V and 9 bases from J, with 12 bases between. The CDR3 is made up of 12 amino acids. The chain's CDR3 is CASSENGGEQFF. The CDR3, as DNA: TGTGCCAGCAGCGAGAACGGGGGTGAGCAGTTCTTC.

The chain is built from TRBV14 and TRBJ2-1, with TRBD2 matching 8 bases. Germline values: CDR1 SGHDN, CDR2 FVKESK. The CDR3 totals 14 residues. The V segment lost 1 base and the J segment 7 bases; nucleotides outside the gene matches: 3. The CDR3 nucleotides read TGTGCCAGCAGCCAAGTAGCGGGATATAATGAGCAGTTCTTC. Protein product: CASSQVAGYNEQFF.